Listed here is a single T cell receptor (beta chain). Regarding treatment: about 20 received Ad26.COV2.S at low or high dose, single or two shots; 5 received placebo; per-sample allocation not given. Sampling took place 63 days after the first vaccine or placebo injection. Boston provided a donor who was an adult aged 18-55 years. The vaccine antigen was prefusion-stabilized Wuhan SARS-CoV-2 spike. These data originate in a study of Ad26.COV2.S vaccination and SARS-CoV-2 variants. Overall study context: Intramuscular Ad26.COV2.S at 5x10^10 or 1x10^11 viral particles.

Only in-frame clones appear in the TCRdb table, and some are missing; sequencing was by immunoSEQ multiplex PCR. The sample records about 480,000 clones, approximately 88% being singletons. This sample comprised peripheral blood, obtained in a trial of Ad26.COV2.S vaccine versus placebo. The TCR was taken from a person between 18 and 65 years old who received the Ad26.COV2.S COVID-19 vaccine or a placebo.

CDR3 in amino acids: CAGGVSNRAYEQYF. CDR3 bases: TGTGCCGGGGGAGTAAGCAATCGGGCCTACGAGCAGTACTTC. The chain couples TRBV6-5 to TRBJ2-7; TRBD1 or TRBD2 may be the D gene (5 bases each). The CDR3 consists of 14 residues. The germline gives CDR1 MNHEY, CDR2 SVGAGI. The germline V and J ends were trimmed by 11 bases and 2 bases, with 19 bases remaining between them.